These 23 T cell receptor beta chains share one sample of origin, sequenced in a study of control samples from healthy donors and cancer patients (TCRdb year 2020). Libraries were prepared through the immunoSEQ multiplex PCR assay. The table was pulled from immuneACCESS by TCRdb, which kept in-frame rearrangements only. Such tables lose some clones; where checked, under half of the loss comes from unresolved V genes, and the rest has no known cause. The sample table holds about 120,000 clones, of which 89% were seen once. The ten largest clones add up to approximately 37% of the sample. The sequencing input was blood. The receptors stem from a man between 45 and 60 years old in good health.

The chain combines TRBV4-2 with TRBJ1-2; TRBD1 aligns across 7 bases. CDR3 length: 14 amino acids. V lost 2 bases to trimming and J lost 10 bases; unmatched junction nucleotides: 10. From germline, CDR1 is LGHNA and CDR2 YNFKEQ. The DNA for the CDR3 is TGTGCCAGCAGCCAAAGGGGGCCTCCCTGGTCCTACACCTTC. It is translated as CASSQRGPPWSYTF.

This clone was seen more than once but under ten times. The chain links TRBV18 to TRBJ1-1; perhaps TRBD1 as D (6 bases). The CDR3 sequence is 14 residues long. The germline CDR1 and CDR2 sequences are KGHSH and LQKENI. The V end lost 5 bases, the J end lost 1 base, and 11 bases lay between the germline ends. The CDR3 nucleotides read TGTGCCAGCTCAACGGGACACCAGAACACTGAAGCTTTCTTT. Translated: CASSTGHQNTEAFF.

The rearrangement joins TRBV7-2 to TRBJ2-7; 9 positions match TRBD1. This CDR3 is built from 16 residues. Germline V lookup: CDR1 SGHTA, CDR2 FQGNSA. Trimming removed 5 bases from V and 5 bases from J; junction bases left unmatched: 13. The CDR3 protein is CASSPQGTGFLHEQYF. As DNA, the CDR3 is TGTGCCAGCAGCCCCCAAGGGACAGGGTTCTTGCACGAGCAGTACTTC.

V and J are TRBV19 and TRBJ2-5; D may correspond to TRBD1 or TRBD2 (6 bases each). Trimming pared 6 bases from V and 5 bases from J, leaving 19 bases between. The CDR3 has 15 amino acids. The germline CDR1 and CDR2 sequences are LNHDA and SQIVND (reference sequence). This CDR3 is CASSGRDTSRETQYF. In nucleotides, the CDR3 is TGTGCCAGTAGCGGGCGGGACACCTCCCGGGAGACCCAGTACTTC.

The CDR3 DNA reads TGTGCCAGCTCACCAGGGAACAGGGGTAGCAATCAGCCCCAGCATTTT. Protein sequence: CASSPGNRGSNQPQHF. The V gene is TRBV18, the J gene TRBJ1-5, with 7 positions matching TRBD1. CDR1 and CDR2 from the germline V gene are KGHSH and LQKENI. This CDR3 is built from 16 residues. V lost 2 bases, J lost 0 bases, and 4 bases stayed unmatched.

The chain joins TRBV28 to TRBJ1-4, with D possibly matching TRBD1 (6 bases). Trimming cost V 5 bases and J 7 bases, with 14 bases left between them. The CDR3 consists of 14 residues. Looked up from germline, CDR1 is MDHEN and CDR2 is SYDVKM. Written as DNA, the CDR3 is TGTGCCAGCAGTCGAGGGGGATCAGTTGAAAAACTGTTTTTT. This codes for CASSRGGSVEKLFF.

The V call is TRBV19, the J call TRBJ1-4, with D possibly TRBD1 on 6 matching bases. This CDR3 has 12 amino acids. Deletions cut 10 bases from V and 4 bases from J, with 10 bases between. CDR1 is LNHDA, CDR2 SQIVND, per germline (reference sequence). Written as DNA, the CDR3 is TGTGCCATACGGGGGCATAATGAAAAACTGTTTTTT. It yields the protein CAIRGHNEKLFF.

The CDR3 loop reads CASSRGRTANNEQFF. CDR3 bases: TGTGCCAGCAGCAGGGGACGGACTGCGAACAATGAGCAGTTCTTC. The chain recombines TRBV3-1 (or the pseudogene TRBV3-2) with TRBJ2-1; D possibly uses TRBD1 or TRBD2 (5 bases each). Germline CDR1 and CDR2: LGHDT and YNNKEL (reference sequence). CDR3 size: 15 residues. The ends were cut back, 5 bases at V and 5 bases at J, with 16 bases in the middle.

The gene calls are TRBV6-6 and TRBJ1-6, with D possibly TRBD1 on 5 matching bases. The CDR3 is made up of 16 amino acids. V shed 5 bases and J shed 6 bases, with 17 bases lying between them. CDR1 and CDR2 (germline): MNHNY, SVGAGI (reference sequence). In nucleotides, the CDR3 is TGTGCCAGCAGTCATGTTAGGACGGGACTTAATTCACCCCTCCACTTT. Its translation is CASSHVRTGLNSPLHF.

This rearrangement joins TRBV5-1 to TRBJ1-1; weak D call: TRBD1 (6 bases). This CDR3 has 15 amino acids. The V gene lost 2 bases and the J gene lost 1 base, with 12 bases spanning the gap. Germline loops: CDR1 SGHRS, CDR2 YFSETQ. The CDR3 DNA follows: TGCGCCAGCAGCTTTTCAGGGGCCGGGAACACTGAAGCTTTCTTT. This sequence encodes CASSFSGAGNTEAFF.

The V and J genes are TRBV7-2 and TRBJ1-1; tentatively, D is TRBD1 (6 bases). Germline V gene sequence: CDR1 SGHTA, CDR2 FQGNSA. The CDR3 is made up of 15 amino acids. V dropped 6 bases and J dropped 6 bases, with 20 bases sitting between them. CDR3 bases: TGTGCCAGCAGGTTACTCTCCGAACAGGGCCCTGAAGCTTTCTTT. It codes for CASRLLSEQGPEAFF.

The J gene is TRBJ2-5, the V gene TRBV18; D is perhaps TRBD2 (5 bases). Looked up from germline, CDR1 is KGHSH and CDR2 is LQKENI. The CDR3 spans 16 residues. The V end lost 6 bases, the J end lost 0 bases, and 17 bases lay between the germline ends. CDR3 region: CASSPIATFYQETQYF. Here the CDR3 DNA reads TGTGCCAGCTCGCCAATAGCGACCTTTTACCAAGAGACCCAGTACTTC. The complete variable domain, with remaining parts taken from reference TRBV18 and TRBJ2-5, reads NAGVMQNPRHLVRRRGQEARLRCSPMKGHSHVYWYRQLPEEGLKFMVYLQKENIIDESGMPKERFSAEFPKEGPSILRIQQVVRGDSAAYFCASSPIATFYQETQYFGPGTRLLVL.

The CDR3 DNA reads TGTGCCAGCAGCGTAAGTAACACAGATACGCAGTATTTT. It codes for CASSVSNTDTQYF. This sequence joins TRBV9 and TRBJ2-3; D ambiguous. The CDR3 extends over 13 amino acids. Germline CDR1 reads SGDLS; CDR2 reads YYNGEE. The V end was cut by 1 base, the J end by 2 bases, with 5 bases between.

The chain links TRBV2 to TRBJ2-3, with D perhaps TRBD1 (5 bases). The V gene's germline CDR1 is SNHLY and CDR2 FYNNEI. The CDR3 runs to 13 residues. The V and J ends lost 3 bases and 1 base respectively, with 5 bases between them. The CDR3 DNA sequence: TGTGCCAGCAGTGACAGGGGCACAGATACGCAGTATTTT. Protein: CASSDRGTDTQYF.

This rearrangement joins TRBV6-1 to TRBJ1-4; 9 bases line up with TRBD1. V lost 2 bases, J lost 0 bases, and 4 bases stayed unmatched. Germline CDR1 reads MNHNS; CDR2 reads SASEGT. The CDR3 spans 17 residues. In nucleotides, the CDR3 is TGTGCCAGCAGTGAACGGACAGGGGCTGCAACTAATGAAAAACTGTTTTTT. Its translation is CASSERTGAATNEKLFF.

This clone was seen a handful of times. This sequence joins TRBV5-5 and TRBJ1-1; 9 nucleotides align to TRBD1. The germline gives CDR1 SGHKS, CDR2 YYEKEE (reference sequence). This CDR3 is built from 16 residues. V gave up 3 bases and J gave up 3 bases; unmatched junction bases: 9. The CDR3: CASSSRPGQGDTEAFF. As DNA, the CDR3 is TGTGCCAGCAGCTCTCGGCCGGGACAGGGAGACACTGAAGCTTTCTTT.

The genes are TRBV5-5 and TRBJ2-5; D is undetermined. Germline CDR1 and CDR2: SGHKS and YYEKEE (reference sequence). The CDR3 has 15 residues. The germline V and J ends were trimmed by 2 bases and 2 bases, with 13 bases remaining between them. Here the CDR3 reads CASSLFGQPQETQYF. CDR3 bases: TGTGCCAGCAGCTTATTTGGGCAGCCTCAAGAGACCCAGTACTTC.

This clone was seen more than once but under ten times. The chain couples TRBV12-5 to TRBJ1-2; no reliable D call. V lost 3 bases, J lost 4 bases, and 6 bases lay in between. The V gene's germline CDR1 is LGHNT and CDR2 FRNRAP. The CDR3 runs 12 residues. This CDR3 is CASGFVGYGYTF. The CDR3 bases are TGTGCTAGTGGTTTCGTAGGCTATGGCTACACCTTC.

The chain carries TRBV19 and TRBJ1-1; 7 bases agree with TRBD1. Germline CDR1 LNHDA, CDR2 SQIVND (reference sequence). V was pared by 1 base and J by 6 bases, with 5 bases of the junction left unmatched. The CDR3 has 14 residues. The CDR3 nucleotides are TGTGCCAGTAGTATAGGACAGGGCATCGCTGAAGCTTTCTTT. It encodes CASSIGQGIAEAFF.

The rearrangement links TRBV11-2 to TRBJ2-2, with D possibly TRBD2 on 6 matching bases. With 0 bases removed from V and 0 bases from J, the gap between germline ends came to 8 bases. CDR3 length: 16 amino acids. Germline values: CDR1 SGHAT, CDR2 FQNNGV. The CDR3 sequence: CASSLEAGTNTGELFF. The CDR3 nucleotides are TGTGCCAGCAGCTTAGAGGCGGGGACGAACACCGGGGAGCTGTTTTTT.

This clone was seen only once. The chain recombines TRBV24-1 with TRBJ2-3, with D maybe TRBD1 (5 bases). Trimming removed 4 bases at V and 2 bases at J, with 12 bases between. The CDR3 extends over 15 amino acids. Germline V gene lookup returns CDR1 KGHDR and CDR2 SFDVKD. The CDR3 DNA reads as TGTGCCACCAGTGACCCGACAGACATCACAGATACGCAGTATTTT. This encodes CATSDPTDITDTQYF.

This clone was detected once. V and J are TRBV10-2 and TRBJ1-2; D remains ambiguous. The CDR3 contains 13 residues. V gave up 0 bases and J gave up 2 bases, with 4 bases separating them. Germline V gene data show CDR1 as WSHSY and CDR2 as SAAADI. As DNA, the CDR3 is TGCGCCAGCAGTGAGTCGGAGAACTATGGCTACACCTTC. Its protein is CASSESENYGYTF.

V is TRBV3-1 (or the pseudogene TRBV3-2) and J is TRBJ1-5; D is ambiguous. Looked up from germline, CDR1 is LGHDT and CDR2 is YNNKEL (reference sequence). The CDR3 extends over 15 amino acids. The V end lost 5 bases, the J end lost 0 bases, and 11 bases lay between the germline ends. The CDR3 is CASSDTADSNQPQHF. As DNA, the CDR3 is TGTGCCAGCAGCGACACGGCGGATAGCAATCAGCCCCAGCATTTT.